The rows below give T cell receptor beta chains drawn from one sample of a study of T cells expressing NK-cell markers. TCRdb re-called the 5' RACE reads, yielding one record per CDR3 amino acid sequence without DNA. The listing records 140,000 to 150,000 distinct CDR3 sequences. The sequencing input was blood T cells: a sorted CD56 or NKG2C T cell subset, CD4+ or CD8+ T cells, or bulk PBMC T cells (not recorded which). The receptors here all came from a man aged 18 to 35 in good health. The CDR3 runs from the conserved cysteine through the conserved F or W.

J gene: TRBJ2-7
V gene: TRBV6-6
CDR3 protein: CASSQPDEQYF

J gene: TRBJ1-5
V gene: TRBV7-6
CDR3 protein: CASSLALGEGYNQPQHF

J gene: TRBJ2-4
V gene: TRBV7-8
CDR3 protein: CASSLRENIQYF

J gene: TRBJ1-1
V gene: TRBV6-5
CDR3 protein: CASRTGVAEAFF

J gene: TRBJ2-1
V gene: TRBV18
CDR3 protein: CASSPGSEGGNEQFF

J gene: TRBJ2-1
V gene: TRBV28
CDR3 protein: CASSFQSSGIRGNEQFF

J gene: TRBJ2-1
V gene: TRBV14
CDR3 protein: CASSRPPEQFF

J gene: TRBJ1-4
V gene: TRBV7-6
CDR3 protein: CASSSDEKLFF

J gene: TRBJ2-2
V gene: TRBV3-1
CDR3 protein: CASSHTFAGTSAGELFF

J gene: TRBJ2-3
V gene: TRBV27
CDR3 protein: CASSLIWTGVCSDTQYF